This TCR beta chain is from a study of T cells after yellow fever vaccination. Germline loops: CDR1 MNHEY, CDR2 SVGEGT. The CDR3 covers 15 residues. V was clipped by 10 bases and J by 0 bases, with 19 bases between them. Study-wide results and caveats: Detected again after the booster were most primary-vaccination clones, at 96% CD4 and 88% CD8.

This clonotype was found many times. Its antigen is undetermined. TCRdb re-called the 5' RACE reads through MiXCR, storing one row per CDR3 protein. The table lists some 340,000 distinct CDR3 sequences, approximately 11% of them singletons. The source of this sequence is a man aged 18 to 35 who received the YFV17D yellow fever vaccine. This material consisted of CD4+ T cells sorted from PBMCs, taken 45 days after the yellow fever booster vaccination. This chain uses TRBV6-2 or TRBV6-3 with TRBJ2-7; D is perhaps TRBD2 (6 bases). CDR3 protein: CATRRGPSSSYEQYV. The CDR3 DNA follows: TGTGCCACCAGGAGGGGACCATCGAGCTCCTACGAGCAGTACGTC.